Each of the 31 T cell receptor beta chains below was sequenced from the same sample in a study of shared clonotypes between healthy human individuals. Assay: immunoSEQ multiplex PCR; the TCRdb copy retains only in-frame clones and omits some. The table has over 400,000 clones, about 96% seen once. The sequenced material came from naive CD4+ T cells sorted from blood. The sample's subset: CD45RA+ positively selected. These receptors all come from a woman aged 25 to 39 in good health.

This clone has a single count. The rearrangement links TRBV27 to TRBJ2-7; 7 bases line up with TRBD2. The CDR3 runs 14 residues. Germline-derived CDR1 and CDR2 are MNHEY and SMNVEV (reference sequence). After removal of 4 bases from V and 6 bases from J, the junction contained 9 bases not matched to a gene. The CDR3 DNA is TGTGCCAGCAGTTCCCGGGGGGAACTTTTCGAGCAGTACTTC. Translation gives CASSSRGELFEQYF.

V is TRBV5-1 and J is TRBJ2-7; TRBD2 is a possible D gene (6 bases). In germline, CDR1 is SGHRS, CDR2 YFSETQ. CDR3 size: 15 residues. The V end lost 5 bases, the J end lost 1 base, and 16 bases lay between the germline ends. CDR3 bases: TGCGCCAGCAGATTAGGGGCGGGGTCTTCCTACGAGCAGTACTTC. Translated: CASRLGAGSSYEQYF.

V and J are TRBV18 and TRBJ2-7; 9 bases line up with TRBD1. There are 13 residues in the CDR3. The germline gives CDR1 KGHSH, CDR2 LQKENI. J lost 6 bases, V lost 3 bases, and 3 bases had no gene match. The CDR3, as DNA: TGTGCCAGCTCACCGTTGGACAGGGGCGAGCAGTACTTC. This encodes CASSPLDRGEQYF. Based on the CDR3 plus reference TRBV18 and TRBJ2-7, the full variable domain is NAGVMQNPRHLVRRRGQEARLRCSPMKGHSHVYWYRQLPEEGLKFMVYLQKENIIDESGMPKERFSAEFPKEGPSILRIQQVVRGDSAAYFCASSPLDRGEQYFGPGTRLTVT.

This chain connects TRBV30 to TRBJ1-2, with D perhaps TRBD1 (6 bases). CDR3 length equals 15 residues. Deletions cut 0 bases from V and 7 bases from J, with 18 bases between. Germline values: CDR1 GTSNPN, CDR2 SVGIG (reference sequence). In nucleotides, the CDR3 is TGTGCCTGGAGTGTACAGCCGGGGGCGATAGGTGGCTACACCTTC. Amino acids: CAWSVQPGAIGGYTF.

The rearrangement links TRBV5-1 to TRBJ2-2; 8 bases line up with TRBD2. V shed 3 bases and J 2 bases; nucleotides not matched to a gene: 6. The CDR3 contains 16 residues. Germline assignment: CDR1 SGHRS and CDR2 YFSETQ. The CDR3 region has the DNA TGCGCCAGCAGCTATATTAGCGGGGCTAACACCGGGGAGCTGTTTTTT. Translated, it gives CASSYISGANTGELFF.

The CDR3 DNA reads as TGTGCCAGCAGGGGTGGGGACAGGGCCACCTACGAGCAGTACTTC. This sequence encodes CASRGGDRATYEQYF. This chain joins TRBV7-9 and TRBJ2-7, with TRBD1 matching 9 bases. Germline assignment: CDR1 SEHNR and CDR2 FQNEAQ (reference sequence). V lost 6 bases, J lost 2 bases, and 8 bases stayed unmatched. This CDR3 has 15 amino acids.

CDR3 in DNA: TGTGCCAGCAGCTTGGCCAGAAAAGAGACCCAGTACTTC. Its translation is CASSLARKETQYF. This chain links TRBV5-4 with TRBJ2-5; D gene unclear. The CDR3 has 13 residues. Germline assignment: CDR1 SGHNT and CDR2 YYREEE (reference sequence). V lost 0 bases to trimming and J lost 3 bases, with 6 bases between them.

J is TRBJ1-3 and V is TRBV5-1; 7 bases align to TRBD1. Germline V gene sequence: CDR1 SGHRS, CDR2 YFSETQ. V gave up 0 bases and J gave up 0 bases; unmatched junction bases: 12. CDR3 length: 19 amino acids. CDR3 region: CASSLGAGGTDTSGNTIYF. CDR3 DNA: TGCGCCAGCAGCTTGGGGGCAGGGGGGACAGATACCTCTGGAAACACCATATATTTT.

The chain carries TRBV2 and TRBJ1-1, with 7 bases fitting TRBD1. Per germline, CDR1 SNHLY and CDR2 FYNNEI. The length of the CDR3 is 13 residues. The junction had 4 bases not matched to a gene; V was cut back by 8 bases and J by 1 base. This CDR3 is CASGQAKNTEAFF. Here the CDR3 DNA reads TGTGCCAGCGGACAGGCCAAGAACACTGAAGCTTTCTTT.

V usage is TRBV4-1 and J usage is TRBJ2-2, with D unclear. This CDR3 is built from 15 residues. Germline loops: CDR1 MGHRA, CDR2 YSYEKL. The V and J ends lost 1 base and 4 bases respectively, with 10 bases between them. For the CDR3, the DNA is TGCGCCAGCAGCCAAGTTGGCAGGAGCACCGGGGAGCTGTTTTTT. It yields the protein CASSQVGRSTGELFF.

This chain joins TRBV19 and TRBJ1-2; TRBD1 might be the D (6 bases). Germline V lookup: CDR1 LNHDA, CDR2 SQIVND (reference sequence). The CDR3 loop spans 12 amino acids. Trimming pared 9 bases from V and 6 bases from J, leaving 14 bases between. This CDR3 reads CASGDISHGYTF. The CDR3 DNA sequence: TGTGCCAGCGGGGACATATCTCATGGCTACACCTTC.

The gene calls are TRBV2 and TRBJ1-1, with D unresolved. V was shortened by 5 bases and J by 5 bases, with 12 bases between the two germline ends. CDR1 is SNHLY and CDR2 is FYNNEI in the germline V gene. This CDR3 is 13 amino acids long. Here the CDR3 reads CASSTGRRTEAFF. DNA of the CDR3: TGTGCCAGCAGTACGGGCCGGAGGACTGAAGCTTTCTTT. The whole variable domain, filled in from reference TRBV2 and TRBJ1-1, reads EPEVTQTPSHQVTQMGQEVILRCVPISNHLYFYWYRQILGQKVEFLVSFYNNEISEKSEIFDDQFSVERPDGSNFTLKIRSTKLEDSAMYFCASSTGRRTEAFFGQGTRLTVV.

The chain couples TRBV15 to TRBJ2-5; 8 nucleotides match TRBD2. After removal of 0 bases from V and 2 bases from J, the junction contained 2 bases not matched to a gene. The length of the CDR3 is 15 residues. CDR1 is LNHNV, CDR2 YYDKDF, per germline (reference sequence). The CDR3 here is CATSREASGQETQYF. The CDR3, as DNA: TGTGCCACCAGCAGAGAAGCTAGCGGGCAAGAGACCCAGTACTTC.

This chain connects TRBV5-6 to TRBJ2-7; 8 positions match TRBD1. With 3 bases clipped from V and 5 bases from J, the junction kept 10 bases outside the gene matches. CDR1 and CDR2 (germline): SGHDT, YYEEEE. The length of the CDR3 is 15 residues. This CDR3 reads CASSWSRTGNHEQYF. The CDR3 nucleotides are TGTGCCAGCAGCTGGTCACGGACAGGGAACCACGAGCAGTACTTC.

The genes are TRBV19 and TRBJ2-5, with D possibly matching TRBD2 (6 bases). The CDR3 is made up of 13 amino acids. Trimming removed 6 bases from V and 5 bases from J, with 13 bases in between. The germline V gene has CDR1 LNHDA and CDR2 SQIVND (reference sequence). CDR3 in amino acids: CASRMGGRETQYF. The CDR3 nucleotides read TGTGCCAGTAGGATGGGGGGTCGGGAGACCCAGTACTTC. The full variable domain, its missing parts supplied by reference TRBV19 and TRBJ2-5, is DGGITQSPKYLFRKEGQNVTLSCEQNLNHDAMYWYRQDPGQGLRLIYYSQIVNDFQKGDIAEGYSVSREKKESFPLTVTSAQKNPTAFYLCASRMGGRETQYFGPGTRLLVL.

The chain combines TRBV5-1 with TRBJ1-2, with TRBD1 matching over 8 bases. CDR3 length: 18 amino acids. Germline loops: CDR1 SGHRS, CDR2 YFSETQ. J was trimmed by 3 bases and V by 0 bases; bases with no gene match: 13. The CDR3 sequence: CASSLAGTGDPRDYGYTF. CDR3 nucleotides: TGCGCCAGCAGCTTGGCCGGGACAGGCGACCCCCGGGACTATGGCTACACCTTC.

The V gene is TRBV27, the J gene TRBJ2-2; tentatively, D is TRBD2 (5 bases). V gave up 5 bases and J gave up 5 bases, with 6 bases separating them. The CDR3 is 12 amino acids. CDR1 MNHEY and CDR2 SMNVEV come from the germline V gene (reference sequence). CDR3 in amino acids: CASSRGTGELFF. CDR3 in DNA: TGTGCCAGCAGTAGAGGGACCGGGGAGCTGTTTTTT.

CDR3 in DNA: TGTGCCAGCAGCTTCGCCGGACTAGGAAAAAACAATGAGCAGTTCTTC. It codes for CASSFAGLGKNNEQFF. This chain joins TRBV7-9 and TRBJ2-1, with TRBD2 matching 7 bases. The germline CDR1 and CDR2 sequences are SEHNR and FQNEAQ (reference sequence). The length of the CDR3 is 16 residues. Trimming took 3 bases from V and 5 from J; bases not matched to a gene: 10.

This rearrangement joins TRBV5-6 to TRBJ2-5; D ambiguous. Germline V gene data show CDR1 as SGHDT and CDR2 as YYEEEE. The CDR3 is 15 amino acids. The V end lost 4 bases, the J end lost 2 bases, and 15 bases lay between the germline ends. The CDR3 sequence: CASSPGHQVQETQYF. The CDR3 nucleotides read TGTGCCAGCAGCCCGGGCCACCAAGTTCAAGAGACCCAGTACTTC.

This chain joins TRBV27 and TRBJ1-5, with D tentatively TRBD1 (5 bases). Trimming left V 2 bases short and J 3 bases short, with 8 bases between. The CDR3 is made up of 14 amino acids. The V gene's germline CDR1 is MNHEY and CDR2 SMNVEV (reference sequence). CDR3 residues: CASSLGGFNQPQHF. The DNA of the CDR3 is TGTGCCAGCAGTTTAGGGGGGTTCAATCAGCCCCAGCATTTT.

The chain has TRBV4-1 and TRBJ2-4, with a possible D match to TRBD1 (6 bases). This CDR3 is built from 14 residues. With 0 bases removed from V and 7 bases from J, the gap between germline ends came to 10 bases. Germline V lookup: CDR1 MGHRA, CDR2 YSYEKL. CDR3 in amino acids: CASSQDRGVNIQYF. CDR3 DNA sequence: TGCGCCAGCAGCCAAGACAGGGGAGTCAACATTCAGTACTTC.

This chain connects TRBV18 to TRBJ2-1, with 12 bases aligning to TRBD1. Germline CDR1 is KGHSH and CDR2 is LQKENI. J was trimmed by 7 bases and V by 5 bases; bases with no gene match: 12. The CDR3 sequence is 17 residues long. CDR3: CASSSSGTGGWENEQFF. The CDR3 DNA reads as TGTGCCAGCTCATCCTCCGGGACAGGGGGCTGGGAAAATGAGCAGTTCTTC.

The chain carries TRBV30 and TRBJ2-3; D possibly uses TRBD1 or TRBD2 (6 bases each). The CDR3 covers 15 residues. Trimming cost V 5 bases and J 4 bases, with 19 bases left between them. The germline V gene has CDR1 GTSNPN and CDR2 SVGIG (reference sequence). The chain's CDR3 is CAWGAIGGGADTQYF. For the CDR3, the DNA is TGTGCCTGGGGCGCAATCGGGGGCGGGGCAGATACGCAGTATTTT.

The J gene is TRBJ2-1, the V gene TRBV7-9; the match to TRBD2 covers 7 bases. J was trimmed by 1 base and V by 6 bases; bases with no gene match: 6. This CDR3 region has 15 residues. CDR1 is SEHNR and CDR2 is FQNEAQ in the germline V gene (reference sequence). CDR3 nucleotide sequence: TGTGCCAGCAGGCGGATTAGCGGGTCCTACAATGAGCAGTTCTTC. This gives the protein CASRRISGSYNEQFF.

V gene TRBV5-1 combines with J gene TRBJ2-7; the match to TRBD1 covers 7 bases. J was trimmed by 3 bases and V by 3 bases; bases with no gene match: 9. The CDR3 contains 15 residues. Germline CDR1 is SGHRS and CDR2 is YFSETQ. CDR3 amino acids: CASSYYRGEYYEQYF. The DNA for the CDR3 is TGCGCCAGCAGCTACTACAGGGGCGAATACTACGAGCAGTACTTC.

V is TRBV12-5 and J is TRBJ2-5, with 7 bases fitting TRBD2. The CDR3 contains 13 residues. With V trimmed by 7 bases and J by 9 bases, 11 bases remained unmatched. CDR1 and CDR2 (germline): LGHNT, FRNRAP. CDR3 coding DNA: TGTGCTAGTGCAGCGACTAGCCCCGGCGCCCAGTACTTC. Amino acids: CASAATSPGAQYF.

The rearrangement joins TRBV28 to TRBJ1-4; tentatively, D is TRBD1 (6 bases). The CDR3 runs to 13 residues. Germline-derived CDR1 and CDR2 are MDHEN and SYDVKM. V shed 7 bases and J shed 8 bases, with 14 bases lying between them. CDR3 sequence (DNA): TGTGCCAGCACCGGGACAAGACGAGAAAAACTGTTTTTT. Its protein is CASTGTRREKLFF.

The chain uses TRBV4-1 and TRBJ1-3; unclear D gene. The CDR3 is made up of 15 amino acids. Between the trimmed V and J ends, which lost 1 base and 2 bases, there was a span of 9 bases. CDR1 is MGHRA, CDR2 YSYEKL, per germline. The CDR3 coding sequence is TGCGCCAGCAGCCAAGTAGACAACCCTGGAAACACCATATATTTT. This encodes CASSQVDNPGNTIYF.

The genes are TRBV10-1 and TRBJ1-2; D not resolved. V lost 4 bases to trimming and J lost 8 bases, with 11 bases between them. The CDR3 extends over 12 amino acids. The germline V gene encodes CDR1 WNHNN and CDR2 SYGVQD (reference sequence). The CDR3 is CASSASGGGYTF. CDR3 coding DNA: TGCGCCAGCAGTGCCTCCGGAGGCGGCTACACCTTC.

This rearrangement joins TRBV9 to TRBJ2-1; D is ambiguous. The CDR3 has 12 amino acids. The V gene lost 3 bases and the J gene lost 4 bases, with 5 bases spanning the gap. Germline V gene sequence: CDR1 SGDLS, CDR2 YYNGEE. CDR3 sequence reads: CASSGLYNEQFF. CDR3 DNA sequence: TGTGCCAGCAGCGGCTTATACAATGAGCAGTTCTTC. Combining the CDR3 with reference TRBV9 and TRBJ2-1 gives the whole variable domain DSGVTQTPKHLITATGQRVTLRCSPRSGDLSVYWYQQSLDQGLQFLIQYYNGEERAKGNILERFSAQQFPDLHSELNLSSLELGDSALYFCASSGLYNEQFFGPGTRLTVL.

This clone has just one count. The V call is TRBV2, the J call TRBJ2-7; TRBD1 aligns across 7 bases. The germline V gene encodes CDR1 SNHLY and CDR2 FYNNEI. V gave up 6 bases and J gave up 2 bases; unmatched junction bases: 4. The CDR3 loop spans 13 amino acids. CDR3 sequence reads: CASRAQGAYEQYF. The CDR3 DNA is TGTGCCAGCAGAGCCCAGGGGGCCTACGAGCAGTACTTC.